The next 12 T cell receptor beta chains were all read from a single sample in a study of cytomegalovirus exposure and HLA in healthy donors. The study ran its PCR with 60 Vbeta and 13 Jbeta primers. Sequenced by immunoSEQ multiplex PCR; TCRdb stores in-frame clones only, minus some. The table lists approximately 180,000 clones, 80% to 90% of them singletons. Source material: PBMCs. These receptors were obtained from a woman aged 18-30 years in good health and CMV-seropositive.

The DNA for the CDR3 is TGTGCCAGCAGTGAAACTAGATATACGCAGTATTTT. Translated: CASSETRYTQYF. The chain joins TRBV6-1 to TRBJ2-3; a weak D match, TRBD2 (5 bases). CDR1 is MNHNS, CDR2 SASEGT, per germline. V was clipped by 2 bases and J by 7 bases, with 7 bases between them. This CDR3 has 12 amino acids.

This chain joins TRBV7-9 and TRBJ1-4; D is uncertain. Germline V lookup: CDR1 SEHNR, CDR2 FQNEAQ (reference sequence). The ends were cut back, 6 bases at V and 3 bases at J, with 14 bases in the middle. This CDR3 comprises 15 residues. CDR3 nucleotide sequence: TGTGCCAGCAGTCTAAAAGCACAGCCTAATGAAAAACTGTTTTTT. It specifies CASSLKAQPNEKLFF.

The CDR3 coding sequence is TGTGCCAGCTCACTCGGTTTCCAGGGATTCCCTAACGAGCAGTACTTC. Its protein product is CASSLGFQGFPNEQYF. The chain recombines TRBV18 with TRBJ2-7, with a weak D call TRBD1 (5 bases). The CDR3 has 16 residues. V was pared by 4 bases and J by 5 bases, with 21 bases between. CDR1 KGHSH and CDR2 LQKENI come from the germline V gene. The variable domain in full, with the rest retrieved from reference TRBV18 and TRBJ2-7, is NAGVMQNPRHLVRRRGQEARLRCSPMKGHSHVYWYRQLPEEGLKFMVYLQKENIIDESGMPKERFSAEFPKEGPSILRIQQVVRGDSAAYFCASSLGFQGFPNEQYFGPGTRLTVT.

The chain recombines TRBV11-2 with TRBJ1-2; D is undetermined. V lost 4 bases and J lost 7, with 13 bases in between. Germline V gene data show CDR1 as SGHAT and CDR2 as FQNNGV. CDR3 length: 13 amino acids. CDR3 loop: CASSSLSSGGYTF. CDR3 coding DNA: TGTGCCAGCAGCTCGCTTAGTAGTGGTGGCTACACCTTC. Combining the CDR3 with reference TRBV11-2 and TRBJ1-2 gives the whole variable domain EAGVAQSPRYKIIEKRQSVAFWCNPISGHATLYWYQQILGQGPKLLIQFQNNGVVDDSQLPKDRFSAERLKGVDSTLKIQPAKLEDSAVYLCASSSLSSGGYTFGSGTRLTVV.

This clone turned up a few times. The chain recombines TRBV6-6 with TRBJ2-7; TRBD1 agrees at 10 bases. Per the germline V gene, CDR1 is MNHNY and CDR2 is SVGAGI (reference sequence). J gave up 2 bases and V 10 bases, and 11 bases lay outside the gene matches. This CDR3 spans 15 amino acids. CDR3 residues: CATGRPGQGTYEQYF. CDR3 DNA sequence: TGTGCCACGGGGAGACCGGGACAGGGGACCTACGAGCAGTACTTC.

The chain recombines TRBV2 with TRBJ2-1; 14 nucleotides align to TRBD2. The junction had 5 bases not matched to a gene; V was cut back by 6 bases and J by 7 bases. CDR1 SNHLY and CDR2 FYNNEI come from the germline V gene. The length of the CDR3 is 15 residues. The CDR3 is CASSPGLAGGNEQFF. CDR3 coding DNA: TGTGCCAGCAGCCCTGGACTAGCGGGGGGAAATGAGCAGTTCTTC.

The table lists this clone with a count of one. The chain couples TRBV9 to TRBJ2-5; TRBD2 matches at 14 bases. Trimming at V came to 5 bases and at J to 5 bases, leaving 8 bases not matched to a gene. This CDR3 has 16 residues. Germline loops: CDR1 SGDLS, CDR2 YYNGEE. The CDR3 coding sequence is TGTGCCAGCAGATTCCGACTAGCGGGGGGGGCGGAGACCCAGTACTTC. This gives the protein CASRFRLAGGAETQYF.

The V call is TRBV7-9, the J call TRBJ2-1, with a tentative D call TRBD2 (6 bases). V lost 4 bases and J 0 bases, leaving 7 bases between the germline ends. Germline CDR1 is SEHNR and CDR2 is FQNEAQ (reference sequence). The CDR3 has 14 amino acids. The CDR3 region is CASSSTSSYNEQFF. CDR3 bases: TGTGCCAGCAGCTCGACTAGCTCCTACAATGAGCAGTTCTTC.

This clone was detected only a few times. The chain joins TRBV6-5 to TRBJ1-2; D perhaps matches TRBD1 (5 bases). This CDR3 contains 13 residues. Germline V lookup: CDR1 MNHEY, CDR2 SVGAGI. Trimming cost V 6 bases and J 4 bases, with 12 bases left between them. CDR3 region: CASRSQGTYGYTF. The CDR3 DNA is TGTGCCAGCAGAAGTCAGGGAACCTATGGCTACACCTTC.

The rearrangement links TRBV5-1 to TRBJ1-1; TRBD1 aligns across 7 bases. The ends lost 4 bases at V and 0 bases at J; junction bases unmatched: 6. Germline V CDR1 and CDR2: SGHRS, YFSETQ. The CDR3 loop spans 15 amino acids. CDR3 DNA: TGCGCCAGCAGCCCGACCGGGACAGTGAACACTGAAGCTTTCTTT. It specifies CASSPTGTVNTEAFF. The full variable domain, in which reference TRBV5-1 and TRBJ1-1 provide the parts outside the CDR3, is KAGVTQTPRYLIKTRGQQVTLSCSPISGHRSVSWYQQTPGQGLQFLFEYFSETQRNKGNFPGRFSGRQFSNSRSEMNVSTLELGDSALYLCASSPTGTVNTEAFFGQGTRLTVV.

V usage is TRBV5-6 and J usage is TRBJ1-4; 7 bases agree with TRBD1. The J segment lost 5 bases and the V segment lost 7 bases, leaving 5 bases of the junction unmatched. Germline CDR1 reads SGHDT; CDR2 reads YYEEEE. The CDR3 is 13 residues long. Here the CDR3 reads CASRAGGNEKLFF. The CDR3 DNA reads TGTGCCAGCCGGGCAGGGGGAAATGAAAAACTGTTTTTT.

Only a few counts were recorded for this clone. The chain combines TRBV6-5 with TRBJ1-3, with TRBD1 matching 9 bases. The CDR3 totals 15 residues. Germline CDR1 MNHEY, CDR2 SVGAGI. V dropped 4 bases and J dropped 3; count of bases not matched to a gene: 4. CDR3 sequence: CASSLQGAGGNTIYF. CDR3 bases: TGTGCCAGCAGTTTACAGGGGGCCGGTGGAAACACCATATATTTT.